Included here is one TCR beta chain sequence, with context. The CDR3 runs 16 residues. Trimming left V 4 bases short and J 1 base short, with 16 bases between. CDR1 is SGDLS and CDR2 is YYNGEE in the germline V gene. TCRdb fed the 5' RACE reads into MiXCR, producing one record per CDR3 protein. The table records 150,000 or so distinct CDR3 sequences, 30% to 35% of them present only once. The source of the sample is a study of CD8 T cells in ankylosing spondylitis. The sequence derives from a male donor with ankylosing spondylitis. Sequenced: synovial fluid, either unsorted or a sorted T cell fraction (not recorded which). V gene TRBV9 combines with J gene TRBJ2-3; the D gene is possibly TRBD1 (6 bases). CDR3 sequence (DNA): TGTGCCAGCAGCCCCGGCTCGGGACACCGCACAGATACGCAGTATTTT. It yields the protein CASSPGSGHRTDTQYF.